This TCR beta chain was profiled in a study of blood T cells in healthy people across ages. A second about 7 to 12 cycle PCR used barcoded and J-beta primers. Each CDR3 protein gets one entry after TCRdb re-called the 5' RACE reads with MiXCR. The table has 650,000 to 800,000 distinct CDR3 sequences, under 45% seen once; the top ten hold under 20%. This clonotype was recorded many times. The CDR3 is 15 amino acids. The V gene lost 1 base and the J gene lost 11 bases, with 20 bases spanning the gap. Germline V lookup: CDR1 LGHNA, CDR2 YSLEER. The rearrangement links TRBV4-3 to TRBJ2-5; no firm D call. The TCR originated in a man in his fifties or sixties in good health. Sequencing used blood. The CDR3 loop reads CASSQALRADLRQYF. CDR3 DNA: TGCGCCAGCAGCCAAGCCCTCCGGGCCGACCTAAGGCAGTACTTC.